The 13 T cell receptor beta chains listed next were all sequenced from one sample in a study of T-cell memory formation after mild COVID-19. MiXCR, applied by TCRdb to the 5' RACE reads, yields one record per CDR3 protein. The data show 300,000 to 400,000 distinct CDR3 sequences, 21% seen once. What was sequenced was PBMCs or a T cell subset sorted from them (not recorded which). These receptors were obtained from an adult woman who had mild COVID-19 (a few samples of this study predate the infection). Cell type and time point are not known.

This rearrangement joins TRBV7-3 to TRBJ2-2; TRBD2 agrees at 11 bases. Germline loops: CDR1 SGHTA, CDR2 FQGTGA. The CDR3 has 17 residues. Trimming at V came to 2 bases and at J to 0 bases, leaving 2 bases not matched to a gene. The CDR3 sequence is CASSLGTSGANTGELFF. CDR3 coding DNA: TGTGCCAGCAGCTTAGGGACTAGCGGTGCGAACACCGGGGAGCTGTTTTTT. The full variable domain, completed using reference TRBV7-3 and TRBJ2-2, is GAGVSQTPSNKVTEKGKYVELRCDPISGHTALYWYRQSLGQGPEFLIYFQGTGAADDSGLPNDRFFAVRPEGSVSTLKIQRTERGDSAVYLCASSLGTSGANTGELFFGEGSRLTVL.

This clonotype occurred many times. The genes are TRBV5-1 and TRBJ2-2; the match to TRBD2 covers 12 bases. Trimming at V came to 4 bases and at J to 5 bases, leaving 6 bases not matched to a gene. The CDR3 is 16 residues long. Germline V CDR1 and CDR2: SGHRS, YFSETQ. CDR3 sequence (DNA): TGCGCCAGCAGCCCTCGACTAGCGGGAGCGACCGGGGAGCTGTTTTTT. It translates to CASSPRLAGATGELFF.

The rearrangement links TRBV24-1 to TRBJ2-3; 10 nucleotides match TRBD2. Germline V gene data show CDR1 as KGHDR and CDR2 as SFDVKD. The J segment lost 0 bases and the V segment lost 4 bases, leaving 6 bases of the junction unmatched. This CDR3 spans 17 amino acids. For the CDR3, the DNA is TGTGCCACCAGTGAGACCCCGACTAGCGGGAGCACAGATACGCAGTATTTT. Protein: CATSETPTSGSTDTQYF.

This clonotype was detected only a few times. The chain links TRBV12-3 or TRBV12-4 to TRBJ1-4; D is unresolved. This CDR3 is built from 15 residues. V lost 5 bases, J lost 3 bases, and 13 bases lay in between. CDR3 region: CASSPARAANEKLFF. DNA for the CDR3: TGTGCCAGCAGTCCAGCCCGGGCCGCTAATGAAAAACTGTTTTTT.

This clonotype has only a few counts. V gene TRBV27 combines with J gene TRBJ2-3; 13 bases are shared with TRBD2. Germline-derived CDR1 and CDR2 are MNHEY and SMNVEV (reference sequence). V lost 5 bases to trimming and J lost 6 bases; unmatched junction nucleotides: 5. The CDR3 is 15 residues long. DNA for the CDR3: TGTGCCAGCAGTCGACTAGCGGGGGGCCACGATACGCAGTATTTT. Amino acid sequence: CASSRLAGGHDTQYF.

V usage is TRBV6-4 and J usage is TRBJ2-3; possible D gene TRBD2, 5 bases. The CDR3 has 15 residues. Trimming took 4 bases from V and 1 from J, leaving 12 bases between them. Per the germline V gene, CDR1 is MRHNA and CDR2 is SNTAGT. The CDR3 sequence: CASSAGNSGTDTQYF. In DNA, the CDR3 is TGTGCCAGCAGTGCCGGGAATAGCGGCACAGATACGCAGTATTTT.

This clonotype was found a few times. The chain combines TRBV18 with TRBJ2-4; D unclear. Per germline, CDR1 KGHSH and CDR2 LQKENI. V gave up 0 bases and J gave up 1 base, with 4 bases separating them. The CDR3 runs to 14 residues. The CDR3 is CASSPPGAKNIQYF. For the CDR3, the DNA is TGTGCCAGCTCACCACCGGGTGCCAAAAACATTCAGTACTTC.

This clonotype was detected ten times or more. The rearrangement joins TRBV20-1 to TRBJ2-4; D possibly corresponds to TRBD1 (6 bases). The CDR3 is made up of 18 amino acids. In germline, CDR1 is DFQATT, CDR2 SNEGSKA (reference sequence). Trimming took 0 bases from V and 1 from J, leaving 19 bases between them. CDR3 nucleotide sequence: TGCAGTGCTAGAGATCTACAGGGATCGGCATGGGCCAAAAACATTCAGTACTTC. Translating it yields CSARDLQGSAWAKNIQYF.

This clonotype has a count of ten or more. The chain combines TRBV7-8 with TRBJ1-1; maybe TRBD1 (5 bases). Germline V CDR1 and CDR2: SGHVS, FQNEAQ. Deletions cut 1 base from V and 6 bases from J, with 12 bases between. The CDR3 has 14 residues. The CDR3 DNA sequence: TGTGCCAGCAGCTTAGTTCAGGGTCGGGCTGAAGCTTTCTTT. Its translation is CASSLVQGRAEAFF. The whole variable domain, filled in from reference TRBV7-8 and TRBJ1-1, reads GAGVSQSPRYKVAKRGQDVALRCDPISGHVSLFWYQQALGQGPEFLTYFQNEAQLDKSGLPSDRFFAERPEGSVSTLKIQRTQQEDSAVYLCASSLVQGRAEAFFGQGTRLTVV.

This clonotype was found a few times. This chain links TRBV5-7 with TRBJ2-7; 10 nucleotides match TRBD1. TRBV5-7 falls under the ORF class, with uncertain function. The CDR3 sequence is 16 residues long. With V trimmed by 0 bases and J by 3 bases, 6 bases remained unmatched. The CDR3 DNA reads TGTGCCAGCAGCTTGGAGGGGACAGGGGTCCTCTACGAGCAGTACTTC. Its protein product is CASSLEGTGVLYEQYF.

The chain carries TRBV7-6 and TRBJ2-3; the match to TRBD2 covers 14 bases. Germline V lookup: CDR1 SGHVS, CDR2 FNYEAQ. V lost 1 base to trimming and J lost 6 bases; unmatched junction nucleotides: 6. CDR3 length: 17 residues. This chain's CDR3 is CASSLEGLAGAGDTQYF. DNA for the CDR3: TGTGCCAGCAGCTTAGAGGGACTAGCGGGAGCAGGTGATACGCAGTATTTT.

The chain has TRBV5-6 and TRBJ2-1, with D unclear. The germline gives CDR1 SGHDT, CDR2 YYEEEE. This CDR3 is built from 14 residues. The V gene lost 4 bases and the J gene lost 7 bases, with 15 bases spanning the gap. CDR3 in amino acids: CASSPPRGLNEQFF. In nucleotides, the CDR3 is TGTGCCAGCAGCCCCCCCAGAGGATTGAATGAGCAGTTCTTC. Full variable domain (remainder filled in from reference TRBV5-6 and TRBJ2-1): DAGVTQSPTHLIKTRGQQVTLRCSPKSGHDTVSWYQQALGQGPQFIFQYYEEEERQRGNFPDRFSGHQFPNYSSELNVNALLLGDSALYLCASSPPRGLNEQFFGPGTRLTVL.

The chain links TRBV20-1 to TRBJ2-7, with D unclear. Germline CDR1 DFQATT, CDR2 SNEGSKA (reference sequence). Trimming took off 0 bases at V and 1 base at J, with 13 bases between the two ends. The CDR3 spans 15 residues. The CDR3 DNA reads as TGCAGTGCTAGAGATACGAAGGGCCAATCCTACGAGCAGTACTTC. Translating gives CSARDTKGQSYEQYF.